The 8 T cell receptor beta chains below come from one sample, sequenced in a study of cytomegalovirus exposure and HLA in healthy donors. The PCR was carried out with 60 Vbeta primers and 13 Jbeta primers. Sequenced by immunoSEQ multiplex PCR; TCRdb stores in-frame clones only, minus some. In the table there are roughly 290,000 clones, about 90% of which are singletons. Sequenced material: PBMCs. Every receptor here comes from a woman aged 18-35 years in good health and CMV-seronegative.

This chain joins TRBV11-2 and TRBJ2-1; 9 positions agree with TRBD1. The CDR3 covers 14 residues. The germline V gene has CDR1 SGHAT and CDR2 FQNNGV. J lost 6 bases, V lost 5 bases, and 5 bases had no gene match. The CDR3 protein is CASSTGQGVNEQFF. The CDR3 DNA reads as TGTGCCAGCAGCACGGGACAGGGCGTCAATGAGCAGTTCTTC. Supplemented by reference TRBV11-2 and TRBJ2-1, the full variable domain reads EAGVAQSPRYKIIEKRQSVAFWCNPISGHATLYWYQQILGQGPKLLIQFQNNGVVDDSQLPKDRFSAERLKGVDSTLKIQPAKLEDSAVYLCASSTGQGVNEQFFGPGTRLTVL.

V usage is TRBV27 and J usage is TRBJ2-3; 9 bases line up with TRBD2. Trimming removed 9 bases from V and 4 bases from J; junction bases left unmatched: 11. Looked up from germline, CDR1 is MNHEY and CDR2 is SMNVEV (reference sequence). This CDR3 has 15 amino acids. CDR3 nucleotide sequence: TGTGCCAGTAGTATTGCGGGGGGGTACCCAGATACGCAGTATTTT. Residues: CASSIAGGYPDTQYF.

The chain uses TRBV6-6 and TRBJ1-1, with D hard to call. V was cut by 6 bases and J by 0 bases, with 5 bases left in between. Germline V lookup: CDR1 MNHNY, CDR2 SVGAGI (reference sequence). The CDR3 runs 12 residues. The CDR3: CASSTLNTEAFF. For the CDR3, the DNA is TGTGCCAGCAGCACTCTGAACACTGAAGCTTTCTTT.

This clone was counted between two and nine times. The rearrangement joins TRBV10-3 to TRBJ2-3; D is perhaps TRBD1 (6 bases). V dropped 8 bases and J dropped 0 bases, with 18 bases sitting between them. Germline-derived CDR1 and CDR2 are ENHRY and SYGVKD. The CDR3 covers 16 residues. The CDR3 nucleotides read TGTGCCATCCAGTCGGACAGAGGCCCTAGCACAGATACGCAGTATTTT. Its translation: CAIQSDRGPSTDTQYF.

The chain carries TRBV19 and TRBJ2-7; 8 nucleotides match TRBD2. The CDR3 sequence is 14 residues long. Germline CDR1 is LNHDA and CDR2 is SQIVND (reference sequence). The ends lost 6 bases at V and 1 base at J; junction bases unmatched: 5. This CDR3 is CASSPAGVSYEQYF. CDR3 DNA: TGTGCCAGTAGCCCAGCGGGGGTTTCCTACGAGCAGTACTTC. The full variable domain, its missing parts supplied by reference TRBV19 and TRBJ2-7, is DGGITQSPKYLFRKEGQNVTLSCEQNLNHDAMYWYRQDPGQGLRLIYYSQIVNDFQKGDIAEGYSVSREKKESFPLTVTSAQKNPTAFYLCASSPAGVSYEQYFGPGTRLTVT.

The V gene is TRBV27, the J gene TRBJ2-1, with D possibly TRBD2 on 5 matching bases. The CDR3 consists of 13 residues. V gave up 9 bases and J gave up 8 bases, with 17 bases separating them. Germline V gene sequence: CDR1 MNHEY, CDR2 SMNVEV (reference sequence). The CDR3, as DNA: TGTGCCAGTTCGGACCCGCCGAGGGATGAGCAGTTCTTC. Translated, it gives CASSDPPRDEQFF.

To note about this clone: The junction shows a germline mismatch at one end, possibly a read error. V and J are TRBV7-7 and TRBJ2-2; possibly TRBD1 for D (6 bases). Germline loops: CDR1 SSHAT, CDR2 FNYEAQ (reference sequence). The CDR3 is made up of 15 amino acids. CDR3 protein: CASSSGQLNTGELFF. The DNA of the CDR3 is TGTGCTAGCAGTTCCGGACAGCTGAACACCGGGGAGCTGTTTTTT.

This clone was seen only a few times. The V and J genes are TRBV18 and TRBJ1-2; TRBD1 aligns across 9 bases. Germline assignment: CDR1 KGHSH and CDR2 LQKENI. The CDR3 totals 16 residues. The junction had 13 bases not matched to a gene; V was cut back by 6 bases and J by 5 bases. The CDR3 loop is CASSTQGAKTLYGYTF. The CDR3 bases are TGTGCCAGCTCTACACAGGGGGCAAAAACCTTATATGGCTACACCTTC.